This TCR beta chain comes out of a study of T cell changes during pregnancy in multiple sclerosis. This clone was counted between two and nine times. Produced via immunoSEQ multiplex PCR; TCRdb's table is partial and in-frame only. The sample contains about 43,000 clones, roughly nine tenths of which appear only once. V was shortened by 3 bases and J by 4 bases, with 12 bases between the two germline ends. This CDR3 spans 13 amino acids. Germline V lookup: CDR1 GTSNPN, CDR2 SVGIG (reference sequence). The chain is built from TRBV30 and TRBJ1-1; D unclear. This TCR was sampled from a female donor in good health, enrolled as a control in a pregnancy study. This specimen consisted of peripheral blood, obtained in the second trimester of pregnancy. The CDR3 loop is CAWRSQPGTEAFF. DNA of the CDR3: TGTGCCTGGAGATCCCAACCGGGCACTGAAGCTTTCTTT.